Detailed here is one TCR beta chain. Its specificity is unknown. The sample is drawn from a study of Tregs in tolerant kidney transplant recipients. Trimming at V came to 1 base and at J to 4 bases, leaving 11 bases not matched to a gene. The CDR3 length is 18 residues. Germline loops: CDR1 SGHAT, CDR2 FQNNGV. Assay: immunoSEQ multiplex PCR; the TCRdb copy retains only in-frame clones and omits some. The sample lists about 240,000 clones, about 86% seen once, with around 0.6% in the top ten. Broader study findings: Tregs expanded with activated donor B cells seemed most donor-specific.

The sequence came from a human donor in good health. V usage is TRBV11-2 and J usage is TRBJ2-3; 10 bases map to TRBD1. What was sequenced was CD4+ T cells from blood. CDR3 loop: CASSLVGGGDRGADTQYF. CDR3 nucleotide sequence: TGTGCCAGCAGCTTAGTTGGGGGCGGGGACAGGGGCGCAGATACGCAGTATTTT.